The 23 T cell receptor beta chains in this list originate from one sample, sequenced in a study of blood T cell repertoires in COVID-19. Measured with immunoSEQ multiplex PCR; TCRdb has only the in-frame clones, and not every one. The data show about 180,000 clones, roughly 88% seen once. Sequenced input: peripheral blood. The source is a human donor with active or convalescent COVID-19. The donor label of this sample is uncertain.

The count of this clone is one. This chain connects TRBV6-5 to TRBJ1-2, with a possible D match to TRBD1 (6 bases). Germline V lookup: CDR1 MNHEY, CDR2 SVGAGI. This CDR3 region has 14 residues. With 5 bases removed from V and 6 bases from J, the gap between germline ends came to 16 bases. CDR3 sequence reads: CASSPGQWKNGYTF. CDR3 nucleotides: TGTGCCAGCAGTCCCGGACAGTGGAAAAATGGCTACACCTTC.

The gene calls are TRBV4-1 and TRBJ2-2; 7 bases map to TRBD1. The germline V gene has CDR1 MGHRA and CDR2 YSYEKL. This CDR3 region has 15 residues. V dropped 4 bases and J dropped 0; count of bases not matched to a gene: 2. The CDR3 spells CASSLGQANTGELFF. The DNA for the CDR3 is TGCGCCAGCAGCCTCGGACAGGCGAACACCGGGGAGCTGTTTTTT.

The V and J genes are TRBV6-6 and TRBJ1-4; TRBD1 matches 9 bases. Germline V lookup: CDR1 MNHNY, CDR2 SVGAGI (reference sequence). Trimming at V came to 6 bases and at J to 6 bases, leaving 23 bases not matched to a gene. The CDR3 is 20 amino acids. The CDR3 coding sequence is TGTGCCAGCAGCCTCTACAGCCCGGGACAGGGAAGGGGAGTATATGAAAAACTGTTTTTT. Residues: CASSLYSPGQGRGVYEKLFF.

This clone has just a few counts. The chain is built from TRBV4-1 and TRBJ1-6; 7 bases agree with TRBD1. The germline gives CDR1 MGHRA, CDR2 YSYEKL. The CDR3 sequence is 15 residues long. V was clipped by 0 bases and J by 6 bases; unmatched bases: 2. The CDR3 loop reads CASSQEQGRNSPLHF. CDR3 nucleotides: TGCGCCAGCAGCCAAGAACAGGGGCGTAATTCACCCCTCCACTTT.

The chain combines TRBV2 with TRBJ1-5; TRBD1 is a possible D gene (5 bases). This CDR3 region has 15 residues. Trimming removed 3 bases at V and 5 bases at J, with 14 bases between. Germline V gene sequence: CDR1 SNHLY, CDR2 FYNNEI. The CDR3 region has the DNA TGTGCCAGCAGTGATGGGACGGGGGTCGATCAGCCCCAGCATTTT. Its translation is CASSDGTGVDQPQHF. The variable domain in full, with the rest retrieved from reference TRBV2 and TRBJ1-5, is EPEVTQTPSHQVTQMGQEVILRCVPISNHLYFYWYRQILGQKVEFLVSFYNNEISEKSEIFDDQFSVERPDGSNFTLKIRSTKLEDSAMYFCASSDGTGVDQPQHFGDGTRLSIL.

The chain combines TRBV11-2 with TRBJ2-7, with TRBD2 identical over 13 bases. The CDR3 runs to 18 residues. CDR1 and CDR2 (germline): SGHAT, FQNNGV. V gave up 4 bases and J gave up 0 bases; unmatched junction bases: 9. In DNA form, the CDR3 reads TGTGCCAGCAGCTCCCTCCGGACTAGCGGGGGAAACTCCTACGAGCAGTACTTC. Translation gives CASSSLRTSGGNSYEQYF. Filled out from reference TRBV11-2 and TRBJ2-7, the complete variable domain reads EAGVAQSPRYKIIEKRQSVAFWCNPISGHATLYWYQQILGQGPKLLIQFQNNGVVDDSQLPKDRFSAERLKGVDSTLKIQPAKLEDSAVYLCASSSLRTSGGNSYEQYFGPGTRLTVT.

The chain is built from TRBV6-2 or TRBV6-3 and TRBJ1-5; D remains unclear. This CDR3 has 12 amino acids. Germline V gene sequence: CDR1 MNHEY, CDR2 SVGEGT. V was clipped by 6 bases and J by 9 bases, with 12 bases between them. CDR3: CASSPKRRPQHF. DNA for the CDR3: TGTGCCAGCAGCCCAAAGAGGCGGCCCCAGCATTTT.

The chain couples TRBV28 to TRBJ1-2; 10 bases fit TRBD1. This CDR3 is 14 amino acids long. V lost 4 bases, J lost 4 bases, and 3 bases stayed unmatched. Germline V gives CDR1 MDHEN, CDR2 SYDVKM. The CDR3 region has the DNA TGTGCCAGCAGTTCCAGACAGGGGGCCTATGGCTACACCTTC. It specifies CASSSRQGAYGYTF.

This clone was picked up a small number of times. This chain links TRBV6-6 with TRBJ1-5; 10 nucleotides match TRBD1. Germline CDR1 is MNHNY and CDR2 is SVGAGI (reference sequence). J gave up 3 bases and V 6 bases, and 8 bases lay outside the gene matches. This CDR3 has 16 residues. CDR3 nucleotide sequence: TGTGCCAGCAGAGACGGCGGGACAGGGGACAATCAGCCCCAGCATTTT. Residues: CASRDGGTGDNQPQHF.

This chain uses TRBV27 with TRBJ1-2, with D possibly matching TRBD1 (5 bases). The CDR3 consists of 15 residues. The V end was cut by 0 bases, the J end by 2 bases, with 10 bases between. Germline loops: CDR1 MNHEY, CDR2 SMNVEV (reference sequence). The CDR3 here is CASSLSGLSNYGYTF. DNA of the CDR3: TGTGCCAGCAGTTTATCGGGACTCTCGAACTATGGCTACACCTTC.

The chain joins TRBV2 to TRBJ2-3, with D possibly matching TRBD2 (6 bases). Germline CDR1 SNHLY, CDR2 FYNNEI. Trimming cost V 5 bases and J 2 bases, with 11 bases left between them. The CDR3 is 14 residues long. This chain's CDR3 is CASSTAGHTDTQYF. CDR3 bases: TGTGCCAGCAGTACAGCGGGCCACACAGATACGCAGTATTTT.

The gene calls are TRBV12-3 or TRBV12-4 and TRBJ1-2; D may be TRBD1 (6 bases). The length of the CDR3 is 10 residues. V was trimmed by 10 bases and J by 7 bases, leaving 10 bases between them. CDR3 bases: TGTGCCATTCGAGGGGGTGGCTACACCTTC. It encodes CAIRGGGYTF.

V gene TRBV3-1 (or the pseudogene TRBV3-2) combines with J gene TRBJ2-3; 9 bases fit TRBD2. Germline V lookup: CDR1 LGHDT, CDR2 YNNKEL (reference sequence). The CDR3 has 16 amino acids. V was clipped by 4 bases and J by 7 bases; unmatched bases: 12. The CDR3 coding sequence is TGTGCCAGCAGCCCCCGACTAGCGGAACCACTAAATACGCAGTATTTT. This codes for CASSPRLAEPLNTQYF.

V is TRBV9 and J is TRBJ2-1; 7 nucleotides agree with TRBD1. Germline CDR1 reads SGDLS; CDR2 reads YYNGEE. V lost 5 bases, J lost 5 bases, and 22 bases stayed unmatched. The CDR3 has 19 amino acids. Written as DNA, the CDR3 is TGTGCCAGCAGTCGGGACAGCTTTATAGCCTCATCATCCCACAATGAGCAGTTCTTC. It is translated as CASSRDSFIASSSHNEQFF.

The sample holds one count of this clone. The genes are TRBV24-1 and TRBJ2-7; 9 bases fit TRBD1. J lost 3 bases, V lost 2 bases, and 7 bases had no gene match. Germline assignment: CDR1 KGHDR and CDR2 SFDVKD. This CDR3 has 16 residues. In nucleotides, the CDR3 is TGTGCCACCAGTGATTGGACCGGGACAGGGCGCTACGAGCAGTACTTC. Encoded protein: CATSDWTGTGRYEQYF.

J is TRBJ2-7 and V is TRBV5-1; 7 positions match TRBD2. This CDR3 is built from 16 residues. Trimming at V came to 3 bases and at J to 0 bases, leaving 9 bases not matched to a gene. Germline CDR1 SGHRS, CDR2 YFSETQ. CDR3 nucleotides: TGCGCCAGCAGCTCGACCCTAGCGGCCCCCTCCTACGAGCAGTACTTC. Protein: CASSSTLAAPSYEQYF.

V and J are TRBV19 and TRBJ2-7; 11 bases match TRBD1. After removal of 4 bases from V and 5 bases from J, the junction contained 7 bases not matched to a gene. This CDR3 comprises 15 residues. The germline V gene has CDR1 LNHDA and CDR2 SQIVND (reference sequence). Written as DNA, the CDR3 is TGTGCCAGTAGTAAACTCGGGACAGGGGGGGACGAGCAGTACTTC. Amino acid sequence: CASSKLGTGGDEQYF.

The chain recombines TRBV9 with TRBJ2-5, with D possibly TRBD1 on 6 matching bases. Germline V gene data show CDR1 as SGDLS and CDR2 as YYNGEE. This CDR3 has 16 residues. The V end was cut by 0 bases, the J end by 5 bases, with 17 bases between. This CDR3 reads CASSVGAGDGAETQYF. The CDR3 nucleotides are TGTGCCAGCAGCGTAGGGGCAGGGGACGGCGCTGAGACCCAGTACTTC.

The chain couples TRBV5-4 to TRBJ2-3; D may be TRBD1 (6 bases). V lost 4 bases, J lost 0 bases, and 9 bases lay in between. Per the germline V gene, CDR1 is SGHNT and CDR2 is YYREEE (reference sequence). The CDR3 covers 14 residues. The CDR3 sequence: CASSIGQSTDTQYF. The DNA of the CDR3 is TGTGCCAGCAGCATAGGACAGAGCACAGATACGCAGTATTTT.

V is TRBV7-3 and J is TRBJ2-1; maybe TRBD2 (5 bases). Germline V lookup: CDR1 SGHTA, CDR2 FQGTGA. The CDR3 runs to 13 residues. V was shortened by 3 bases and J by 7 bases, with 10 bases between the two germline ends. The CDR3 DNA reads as TGTGCCAGCAGCTTTTCCGGGAATAATGAGCAGTTCTTC. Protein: CASSFSGNNEQFF.

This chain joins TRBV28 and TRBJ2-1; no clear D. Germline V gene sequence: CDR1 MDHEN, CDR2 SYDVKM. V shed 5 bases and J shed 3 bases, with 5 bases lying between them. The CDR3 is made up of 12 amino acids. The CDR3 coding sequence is TGTGCCAGCAGTATCAACTACAATGAGCAGTTCTTC. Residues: CASSINYNEQFF.

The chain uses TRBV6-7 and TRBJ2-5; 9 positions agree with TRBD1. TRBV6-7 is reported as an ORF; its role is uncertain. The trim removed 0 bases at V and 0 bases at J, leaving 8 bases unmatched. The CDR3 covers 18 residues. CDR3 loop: CASSYSLHRDRDQETQYF. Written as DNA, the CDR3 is TGTGCCAGCAGTTACTCTCTCCACCGGGACAGGGACCAAGAGACCCAGTACTTC.

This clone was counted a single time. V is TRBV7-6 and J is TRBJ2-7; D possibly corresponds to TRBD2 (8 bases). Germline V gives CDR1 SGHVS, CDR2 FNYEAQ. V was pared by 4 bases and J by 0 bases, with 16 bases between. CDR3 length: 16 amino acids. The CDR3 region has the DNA TGTGCCAGCAGCTCCTTAGCGGGACAGAGCTCCTACGAGCAGTACTTC. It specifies CASSSLAGQSSYEQYF. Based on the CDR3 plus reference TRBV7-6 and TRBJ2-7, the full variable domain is GAGVSQSPRYKVTKRGQDVALRCDPISGHVSLYWYRQALGQGPEFLTYFNYEAQQDKSGLPNDRFSAERPEGSISTLTIQRTEQRDSAMYRCASSSLAGQSSYEQYFGPGTRLTVT.